These T cell receptor beta chains were read from a single sample in a study of T cell changes during pregnancy in multiple sclerosis. Only in-frame clones appear in the TCRdb table, and some are missing; sequencing was by immunoSEQ multiplex PCR. The data hold roughly 93,000 clones, with approximately 92% observed a single time. Sequences were derived from peripheral blood, sampled after pregnancy. The receptors originated from a female donor with multiple sclerosis, enrolled in a pregnancy study. The CDR3 runs from the conserved cysteine through the conserved F or W. A D gene is named only where the DNA matches it firmly. Size values are once, few and many counts, or a class for expanded clones, and some rows have none.

d_call	clone_size	v_call	j_call	cdr3_nt	cdr3_aa
NA	NA	TRBV5-6	TRBJ1-5	TGTGCCAGCAGCTTAACGCGGAGCGCGCCCCAGCATTTT	CASSLTRSAPQHF
NA	NA	TRBV6-5	TRBJ2-5	TGTGCCAGCAGTTACGAGGAGCAGGGGATAGGGGAGACCCAGTACTTC	CASSYEEQGIGETQYF
TRBD1	few	TRBV7-2	TRBJ1-5	TGTGCCAGCAGCTTCGGAGGGGGCGCAGGCAATCAGCCCCAGCATTTT	CASSFGGGAGNQPQHF
TRBD1	NA	TRBV7-3	TRBJ1-2	TGTGCCAGCAGCGTTTCCGGGACAGGGTATGGCTACACCTTC	CASSVSGTGYGYTF
TRBD2	NA	TRBV11-3	TRBJ2-2	TGTGCCAGCAGCCTGGGGACTAGCGGCTACGGGGGGACCGGGGAGCTGTTTTTT	CASSLGTSGYGGTGELFF
TRBD2	once	TRBV4-2	TRBJ2-3	TGTGCCAGCAATAGCGGGAGAGAGGCAGATACGCAGTATTTT	CASNSGREADTQYF
TRBD1	NA	TRBV30	TRBJ1-5	TGTGCCTGGAGTGTAACGGGGGCAGGGGGCCTGGGGCAGCCCCAGCATTTT	CAWSVTGAGGLGQPQHF
NA	NA	TRBV30	TRBJ1-5	TGTGCCTGGAGTGAGGGTACGGAGGGGTTGCCCCAGCATTTT	CAWSEGTEGLPQHF
TRBD1	NA	TRBV2	TRBJ2-7	TGTGCCATCGGGGACAGTTCCTACGAGCAGTACTTC	CAIGDSSYEQYF
NA	NA	TRBV11-3	TRBJ2-3	TGTGCCAGCAAGTCAGGGTTTGATGATACGCAGTATTTT	CASKSGFDDTQYF